The T cell receptor (beta chain) described here comes from a study of blood T cell repertoires in COVID-19. About the research overall: Acute-phase and convalescent COVID-19 samples originated in the United States, Italy and Spain. PBMCs, B-cell-depleted T cells, or T cells were the source of the cDNA or gDNA that made up the material.

This clone was observed a single time. As processed by the authors: Amplification with reference gene primers provided the estimates of nucleated cell counts. Sequencing used immunoSEQ multiplex PCR; TCRdb keeps in-frame clones, though not all of them. The V and J calls and clone size are taken from that table; D and trimming were inferred from the DNA. The profile shows approximately 130,000 clones, around three quarters of them singletons. CDR3 length equals 11 residues. The J segment lost 9 bases and the V segment lost 6 bases, leaving 4 bases of the junction unmatched. Germline assignment: CDR1 DFQATT and CDR2 SNEGSKA (reference sequence).

The V call is TRBV20-1, the J call TRBJ2-1; 8 bases fit TRBD1. The sequence was obtained from a human donor in a cohort sampled during active COVID-19. Sequencing was done on a sample of peripheral blood. The CDR3: CSAQGAGEQFF. CDR3 bases: TGCAGTGCCCAGGGGGCCGGTGAGCAGTTCTTC.